This is a list of T cell receptor beta chains from one sample in a study of blood T cell repertoires in COVID-19. The table came from immunoSEQ multiplex PCR; TCRdb's copy has only in-frame clones and leaves some out. Here the sample spans 200,000 to 300,000 clones, roughly 84% being singletons. The sequenced sample consisted of peripheral blood. These receptors all stem from a human donor in a cohort sampled during active COVID-19. CDR3s include the opening cysteine and the closing phenylalanine or tryptophan. The D gene is left open where the match is weak. Some rows mark clone size as missing; the rest say once, few, many or name a class of expanded clone.

cdr3_nt: TGCGCCAGCAGCGTGGGATGGAAGAACGGACACCCCTACGAGCAGTACTTC; cdr3_aa: CASSVGWKNGHPYEQYF; clone_size: NA; v_call: TRBV5-1; j_call: TRBJ2-7; d_call: NA
cdr3_nt: TGTGCCAGCAGCTCCATCAAGGCGGGGGGCTCCTACAATGAGCAGTTCTTC; cdr3_aa: CASSSIKAGGSYNEQFF; clone_size: NA; v_call: TRBV5-4; j_call: TRBJ2-1; d_call: TRBD2
cdr3_nt: TGCGCCAGCAGCTTGGGGGGAGGAGGGCGCACAGATACGCAGTATTTT; cdr3_aa: CASSLGGGGRTDTQYF; clone_size: many; v_call: TRBV5-1; j_call: TRBJ2-3; d_call: NA
cdr3_nt: TGTGCCAGCAGCTCCGCGGGGCTTGAGCAGTACTTC; cdr3_aa: CASSSAGLEQYF; clone_size: NA; v_call: TRBV5-4; j_call: TRBJ2-7; d_call: NA
cdr3_nt: TGCGCCAGCAGCTTGGAATGGGGGGGACTTAATGAAAAACTGTTTTTT; cdr3_aa: CASSLEWGGLNEKLFF; clone_size: once; v_call: TRBV5-1; j_call: TRBJ1-4; d_call: NA
cdr3_nt: TGTGCCAGCAGCCCCCCACCAAGACTAGCTGCCAGCACAGATACGCAGTATTTT; cdr3_aa: CASSPPPRLAASTDTQYF; clone_size: NA; v_call: TRBV14; j_call: TRBJ2-3; d_call: TRBD2
cdr3_nt: TGTGCCAGTAGCCGCTCGGGCCCTCGGGGCTCCTACAATGAGCAGTTCTTC; cdr3_aa: CASSRSGPRGSYNEQFF; clone_size: NA; v_call: TRBV19; j_call: TRBJ2-1; d_call: NA
cdr3_nt: TGTGCCAGCAGCTTATTTGACGACAGCAACTATGGCTACACCTTC; cdr3_aa: CASSLFDDSNYGYTF; clone_size: NA; v_call: TRBV7-2; j_call: TRBJ1-2; d_call: NA
cdr3_nt: TGTGCCAGCAGTGCTGTGACTCTGGGTAGTGAGCAGTTCTTC; cdr3_aa: CASSAVTLGSEQFF; clone_size: NA; v_call: TRBV2; j_call: TRBJ2-1; d_call: NA
cdr3_nt: TGCAGCGTTGAAGATCTAGCGGGAATAGCCAAAAACATTCAGTACTTC; cdr3_aa: CSVEDLAGIAKNIQYF; clone_size: once; v_call: TRBV29-1; j_call: TRBJ2-4; d_call: TRBD2
cdr3_nt: TGTGCCAGCAGTGACCCTGTTATCTCTGGAAACACCATATATTTT; cdr3_aa: CASSDPVISGNTIYF; clone_size: NA; v_call: TRBV25-1; j_call: TRBJ1-3; d_call: NA
cdr3_nt: TGTGCCAGCAGCCCCAATAGGGCAGGGGGGAATGAGCAGTTCTTC; cdr3_aa: CASSPNRAGGNEQFF; clone_size: NA; v_call: TRBV7-2; j_call: TRBJ2-1; d_call: NA
cdr3_nt: TGTGCCAGCAGCGACCAAGGACTAGCGGGAGGTCGAGATACGCAGTATTTT; cdr3_aa: CASSDQGLAGGRDTQYF; clone_size: NA; v_call: TRBV2; j_call: TRBJ2-3; d_call: TRBD2
cdr3_nt: TGTGCCAGCAGCTTAGGTGGAGGGAGGGGAGGTGGCTACACCTTC; cdr3_aa: CASSLGGGRGGGYTF; clone_size: NA; v_call: TRBV11-2; j_call: TRBJ1-2; d_call: NA
cdr3_nt: TGTGCCAGCAGCGTAGAACTAGCAGTTTACAATGAGCAGTTCTTC; cdr3_aa: CASSVELAVYNEQFF; clone_size: NA; v_call: TRBV9; j_call: TRBJ2-1; d_call: NA
cdr3_nt: TGTGCCAGCAGGCCACCGTGGGGGGGGTTTGGCTACACCTTC; cdr3_aa: CASRPPWGGFGYTF; clone_size: few; v_call: TRBV7-2; j_call: TRBJ1-2; d_call: NA
cdr3_nt: TGTGCCAGCAGCCTTTTCGAGGACACTGAAGCTTTCTTT; cdr3_aa: CASSLFEDTEAFF; clone_size: NA; v_call: TRBV3-1/TRBV3-2; j_call: TRBJ1-1; d_call: NA
cdr3_nt: TGTGCCAGCAGCTTGGTGATCCAGGGGGCTGCATACGAGCAGTACTTC; cdr3_aa: CASSLVIQGAAYEQYF; clone_size: NA; v_call: TRBV5-6; j_call: TRBJ2-7; d_call: TRBD1
cdr3_nt: TGCGCCAGCAAACAACAGCCCTCCATCGAGACCCAGTACTTC; cdr3_aa: CASKQQPSIETQYF; clone_size: NA; v_call: TRBV5-1; j_call: TRBJ2-5; d_call: NA
cdr3_nt: TGCAGCGTTAGAGGGTCAACCTACGAGCAGTACTTC; cdr3_aa: CSVRGSTYEQYF; clone_size: NA; v_call: TRBV29-1; j_call: TRBJ2-7; d_call: NA
cdr3_nt: TGTGCCAGCAGCCCGACTAGCTACGGCTACAATGAGCAGTTCTTC; cdr3_aa: CASSPTSYGYNEQFF; clone_size: NA; v_call: TRBV5-4; j_call: TRBJ2-1; d_call: TRBD2
cdr3_nt: TGTGCCAGTAGTATAATCACAATACAGGGGGCGAGGAGCACTGAAGCTTTCTTT; cdr3_aa: CASSIITIQGARSTEAFF; clone_size: NA; v_call: TRBV19; j_call: TRBJ1-1; d_call: TRBD1
cdr3_nt: TGTGCCAGTAGCCGGCAGGGGATAAACACCGGGGAGCTGTTTTTT; cdr3_aa: CASSRQGINTGELFF; clone_size: NA; v_call: TRBV19; j_call: TRBJ2-2; d_call: NA
cdr3_nt: TGTGCCAGCAGGTCGGGGGTTTACCAAGAGACCCAGTACTTC; cdr3_aa: CASRSGVYQETQYF; clone_size: NA; v_call: TRBV28; j_call: TRBJ2-5; d_call: NA
cdr3_nt: TGCGCCAGCAGCCAAGATTTGTCAGGGGGCAATATAAACACTGAAGCTTTCTTT; cdr3_aa: CASSQDLSGGNINTEAFF; clone_size: NA; v_call: TRBV4-1; j_call: TRBJ1-1; d_call: TRBD1
cdr3_nt: TGTGCCAGCAGCTTAAGTCGAGGAGATCAAGAGACCCAGTACTTC; cdr3_aa: CASSLSRGDQETQYF; clone_size: NA; v_call: TRBV11-1; j_call: TRBJ2-5; d_call: NA
cdr3_nt: TGTGCCAGTAGTATCCCACCTTGGACAGGAATCAACCAGCCCCAGCATTTT; cdr3_aa: CASSIPPWTGINQPQHF; clone_size: NA; v_call: TRBV19; j_call: TRBJ1-5; d_call: TRBD1
cdr3_nt: TGTGCCAGCAGCTTAAAGGGGGAAACTGAAGCTTTCTTT; cdr3_aa: CASSLKGETEAFF; clone_size: NA; v_call: TRBV7-9; j_call: TRBJ1-1; d_call: NA
cdr3_nt: TGCGCCAGCAGTGAGGAGGGGACTAGCCCTACGCAGTATTTT; cdr3_aa: CASSEEGTSPTQYF; clone_size: NA; v_call: TRBV10-2; j_call: TRBJ2-3; d_call: TRBD2
cdr3_nt: TGTGCCAGCAGTAAGACTGGGAGGACATGGTTCTTC; cdr3_aa: CASSKTGRTWFF; clone_size: NA; v_call: TRBV12-3/TRBV12-4; j_call: TRBJ2-1; d_call: NA
cdr3_nt: TGCGCCAGCAGTGAGTCAACGACTAGCGGGGGATACGAGCAGTACTTC; cdr3_aa: CASSESTTSGGYEQYF; clone_size: NA; v_call: TRBV10-2; j_call: TRBJ2-7; d_call: TRBD2
cdr3_nt: TGTGCCAGTAGTATAGCAGGGACTAGCGCTTACAATGAGCAGTTCTTC; cdr3_aa: CASSIAGTSAYNEQFF; clone_size: NA; v_call: TRBV19; j_call: TRBJ2-1; d_call: TRBD2
cdr3_nt: TGTGCCATCAGTGATGGGACAGGGGGTTTTCCCCGGCCAAACACTGAAGCTTTCTTT; cdr3_aa: CAISDGTGGFPRPNTEAFF; clone_size: NA; v_call: TRBV10-3; j_call: TRBJ1-1; d_call: TRBD1
cdr3_nt: TGTGCCAGCAGCTTCCGAAGTTCCAGCTATGGCTACACCTTC; cdr3_aa: CASSFRSSSYGYTF; clone_size: NA; v_call: TRBV13; j_call: TRBJ1-2; d_call: NA
cdr3_nt: TGCGCCAGCAGCTTGGCCGTGGTTAGCGGTCCCACAGATACGCAGTATTTT; cdr3_aa: CASSLAVVSGPTDTQYF; clone_size: NA; v_call: TRBV5-1; j_call: TRBJ2-3; d_call: NA
cdr3_nt: TGTGCCAGCAGCCCGATGACTCGAAACAATGAGCAGTTCTTC; cdr3_aa: CASSPMTRNNEQFF; clone_size: NA; v_call: TRBV7-9; j_call: TRBJ2-1; d_call: NA
cdr3_nt: TGTGCCAGCAGTGAAGGGGTCCACGGGGACAGGCCGTTCCAGCCCCAGCATTTT; cdr3_aa: CASSEGVHGDRPFQPQHF; clone_size: NA; v_call: TRBV6-1; j_call: TRBJ1-5; d_call: TRBD1
cdr3_nt: TGTGCCAGCAGCTCTGGACAGAAACTCGCCTACGAGCAGTACTTC; cdr3_aa: CASSSGQKLAYEQYF; clone_size: once; v_call: TRBV13; j_call: TRBJ2-7; d_call: NA
cdr3_nt: TGTGCCAGTAGTCACAGGGGGGGCCCCTGGGAGACCCAGTACTTC; cdr3_aa: CASSHRGGPWETQYF; clone_size: NA; v_call: TRBV19; j_call: TRBJ2-5; d_call: NA
cdr3_nt: TGTGCCAGCAGCGCCTGGACAGGGAAGGGCTACACCTTC; cdr3_aa: CASSAWTGKGYTF; clone_size: NA; v_call: TRBV7-2; j_call: TRBJ1-2; d_call: TRBD1
cdr3_nt: TGTGCCAGCAGCTCGAGGGTGCTAGCGGGGGTGAATGAGCAGTTCTTC; cdr3_aa: CASSSRVLAGVNEQFF; clone_size: many; v_call: TRBV5-4; j_call: TRBJ2-1; d_call: TRBD2
cdr3_nt: TGTGCCAGCAGCTTAGGTCCTAGCAGACGCACAGATACGCAGTATTTT; cdr3_aa: CASSLGPSRRTDTQYF; clone_size: NA; v_call: TRBV11-2; j_call: TRBJ2-3; d_call: NA
cdr3_nt: TGTGCCAGCTCACCACTCAAGGACAGGGGGTCTCCCGGGGCCAACGTCCTGACTTTC; cdr3_aa: CASSPLKDRGSPGANVLTF; clone_size: once; v_call: TRBV18; j_call: TRBJ2-6; d_call: TRBD1